What follows are 20 T cell receptor beta chains derived from one specimen sequenced in a study of control samples from healthy donors and cancer patients. TCRdb's copy holds only in-frame clones and misses some; the assay was immunoSEQ multiplex PCR. This table holds tens of thousands of clones, 89% found once. Sequencing was performed on blood. The receptors were gathered from a man aged 50 to 60 in good health.

This clone showed up just once. The gene calls are TRBV19 and TRBJ1-2, with 10 nucleotides matching TRBD1. Germline V lookup: CDR1 LNHDA, CDR2 SQIVND (reference sequence). The ends lost 4 bases at V and 2 bases at J; junction bases unmatched: 7. The CDR3 has 16 amino acids. CDR3 bases: TGTGCCAGTAGTACCGGGACAGGGGTGTTAAACTATGGCTACACCTTC. Translation: CASSTGTGVLNYGYTF.

The V and J genes are TRBV11-3 and TRBJ2-7; 9 bases are shared with TRBD1. The CDR3 is 13 residues long. After removal of 5 bases from V and 3 bases from J, the junction contained 2 bases not matched to a gene. CDR1 is SGHNT, CDR2 YENEEA, per germline. Here the CDR3 DNA reads TGTGCCAGCAGCGGGACAGGGATCTACGAGCAGTACTTC. Translating it yields CASSGTGIYEQYF.

The CDR3 here is CASSTRGSGQPQHF. The CDR3 bases are TGTGCCAGTAGTACCAGGGGAAGTGGTCAGCCCCAGCATTTT. The chain is built from TRBV19 and TRBJ1-5, with TRBD1 as a possible D gene (6 bases). This CDR3 has 14 amino acids. Deletions cut 4 bases from V and 6 bases from J, with 13 bases between. CDR1 and CDR2 from the germline V gene are LNHDA and SQIVND (reference sequence).

The DNA for the CDR3 is TGTGCCAGCTCACCGCTAGACAGGGCCGGCACTGAAGCTTTCTTT. Protein: CASSPLDRAGTEAFF. V gene TRBV18 combines with J gene TRBJ1-1; 7 bases line up with TRBD1. Trimming took 3 bases from V and 4 from J; bases not matched to a gene: 8. The germline V gene has CDR1 KGHSH and CDR2 LQKENI. The CDR3 is made up of 15 amino acids.

V and J are TRBV7-2 and TRBJ2-3; TRBD2 matches 14 bases. V gave up 4 bases and J gave up 2 bases; unmatched junction bases: 8. The CDR3 sequence is 18 residues long. CDR1 SGHTA and CDR2 FQGNSA come from the germline V gene. For the CDR3, the DNA is TGTGCCAGCAGCTCGTTTGGGACTAGCGGGGGATTCACAGATACGCAGTATTTT. It is translated as CASSSFGTSGGFTDTQYF.

This chain connects TRBV4-1 to TRBJ1-5, with TRBD1 matching 12 bases. CDR3 length: 14 residues. With 5 bases clipped from V and 11 bases from J, the junction kept 7 bases outside the gene matches. Germline lookup yields CDR1 MGHRA and CDR2 YSYEKL. The chain's CDR3 is CASSVGQGAETQHF. The CDR3 nucleotides read TGCGCCAGCAGCGTGGGACAGGGGGCCGAGACCCAGCATTTT.

This clone appeared a few times. The J gene is TRBJ1-6, the V gene TRBV14, with D possibly being TRBD1 (5 bases). The V and J ends lost 0 bases and 7 bases respectively, with 16 bases between them. Germline V CDR1 and CDR2: SGHDN, FVKESK. There are 17 residues in the CDR3. The CDR3 is CASSQEWGDLWNSPLHF. The DNA of the CDR3 is TGTGCCAGCAGCCAAGAGTGGGGGGACTTATGGAATTCACCCCTCCACTTT.

The chain couples TRBV30 to TRBJ1-4; no clear D gene. The CDR3 runs to 15 residues. Germline CDR1 GTSNPN, CDR2 SVGIG (reference sequence). Trimming took off 3 bases at V and 3 bases at J, with 14 bases between the two ends. This chain's CDR3 is CAWRETWRANEKLFF. The CDR3 nucleotides are TGTGCCTGGAGGGAAACATGGAGGGCTAATGAAAAACTGTTTTTT.

The rearrangement links TRBV6-1 to TRBJ1-6; D not resolved. Germline V gene data show CDR1 as MNHNS and CDR2 as SASEGT. Trimming pared 1 base from V and 5 bases from J, leaving 6 bases between. This CDR3 has 14 amino acids. The CDR3 DNA is TGTGCCAGCAGTGAAGTTTGGGATAATTCACCCCTCCACTTT. The encoded protein is CASSEVWDNSPLHF.

This chain uses TRBV7-2 with TRBJ1-5, with D perhaps matching TRBD1 (5 bases). The CDR3 length is 16 residues. The germline gives CDR1 SGHTA, CDR2 FQGNSA. The V end was cut by 5 bases, the J end by 4 bases, with 18 bases between. Here the CDR3 DNA reads TGTGCCAGCAGCCAAACCAGTGGGGGAGCGAATCAGCCCCAGCATTTT. This gives the protein CASSQTSGGANQPQHF.

The rearrangement links TRBV4-1 to TRBJ1-1, with TRBD1 identical over 7 bases. This CDR3 is 18 amino acids long. Germline values: CDR1 MGHRA, CDR2 YSYEKL. Trimming took 3 bases from V and 2 from J; bases not matched to a gene: 15. The CDR3 DNA reads as TGCGCCAGCAGCCATCTAAGGGGGACAGCCAGATTTAACACTGAAGCTTTCTTT. Its protein is CASSHLRGTARFNTEAFF.

The rearrangement uses TRBV7-9 and TRBJ2-1; 9 nucleotides match TRBD1. V shed 6 bases and J 3 bases; nucleotides not matched to a gene: 6. Germline V gives CDR1 SEHNR, CDR2 FQNEAQ (reference sequence). The CDR3 has 15 amino acids. Here the CDR3 reads CASSSTGGVYNEQFF. CDR3 nucleotides: TGTGCCAGCAGTTCAACAGGGGGCGTCTACAATGAGCAGTTCTTC.

This chain joins TRBV2 and TRBJ1-5, with TRBD1 as a possible D gene (5 bases). V was clipped by 0 bases and J by 6 bases, with 9 bases between them. Germline V gene lookup returns CDR1 SNHLY and CDR2 FYNNEI. The length of the CDR3 is 14 residues. The chain's CDR3 is CASSEARGGQPQHF. CDR3 nucleotides: TGTGCCAGCAGTGAAGCGAGGGGAGGTCAGCCCCAGCATTTT.

J is TRBJ1-2 and V is TRBV19; possible D gene TRBD1, 6 bases. Deletions cut 3 bases from V and 1 base from J, with 27 bases between. The CDR3 runs to 20 residues. Germline V gene lookup returns CDR1 LNHDA and CDR2 SQIVND (reference sequence). CDR3 nucleotides: TGTGCCAGTAGTATCGAGTTTCTGGTTCCGTCACCGGACAGTAACTATGGCTACACCTTC. Translated: CASSIEFLVPSPDSNYGYTF.

This chain uses TRBV5-4 with TRBJ1-6; D gene uncertain. V was clipped by 7 bases and J by 8 bases, with 19 bases between them. This CDR3 is 15 amino acids long. The V gene's germline CDR1 is SGHNT and CDR2 YYREEE (reference sequence). CDR3 protein: CASSPQAPGYSPLHF. The CDR3 coding sequence is TGTGCCAGCTCCCCCCAAGCCCCAGGCTATTCACCCCTCCACTTT.

The CDR3 region has the DNA TGTGCCAGCAGCTTAAGAGGGACTGGGGCCAACGTCCTGACTTTC. Encoded protein: CASSLRGTGANVLTF. The gene calls are TRBV7-3 and TRBJ2-6, with TRBD2 as a possible D gene (5 bases). Trimming cost V 1 base and J 2 bases, with 6 bases left between them. The CDR3 has 15 residues. Germline CDR1 and CDR2: SGHTA and FQGTGA.

V usage is TRBV6-2 or TRBV6-3 and J usage is TRBJ2-2; no reliable D call. The CDR3 extends over 13 amino acids. With 2 bases removed from V and 3 bases from J, the gap between germline ends came to 4 bases. The germline CDR1 and CDR2 sequences are MNHEY and SVGEGT. The CDR3 DNA reads TGTGCCAGCAGTTACGGATACACCGGGGAGCTGTTTTTT. Translated, it gives CASSYGYTGELFF.

This clone occurred a few times. This rearrangement joins TRBV5-4 to TRBJ1-2; D perhaps matches TRBD1 (6 bases). The CDR3 is 15 residues long. From germline, CDR1 is SGHNT and CDR2 YYREEE (reference sequence). Deletions cut 0 bases from V and 5 bases from J, with 14 bases between. As DNA, the CDR3 is TGTGCCAGCAGCTTGGGGACAGAACCTGTTTATGGCTACACCTTC. This gives the protein CASSLGTEPVYGYTF.

Details on this clone: Other DNA sequences in this sample translate to the same CDR3. J is TRBJ1-5 and V is TRBV4-3; unclear D gene. Germline-derived CDR1 and CDR2 are LGHNA and YSLEER. Trimming removed 0 bases from V and 1 base from J, with 4 bases in between. This CDR3 is 14 amino acids long. The CDR3 bases are TGCGCCAGCAGCCAAGAACAGAGCAATCAGCCCCAGCATTTT. Its translation is CASSQEQSNQPQHF.

The gene calls are TRBV14 and TRBJ1-5; weak D call: TRBD1 (5 bases). Germline V CDR1 and CDR2: SGHDN, FVKESK. V dropped 3 bases and J dropped 3 bases, with 12 bases sitting between them. This CDR3 comprises 15 residues. The chain's CDR3 is CASSQRGANNQPQHF. In DNA form, the CDR3 reads TGTGCCAGCAGCCAGAGAGGGGCCAACAATCAGCCCCAGCATTTT.